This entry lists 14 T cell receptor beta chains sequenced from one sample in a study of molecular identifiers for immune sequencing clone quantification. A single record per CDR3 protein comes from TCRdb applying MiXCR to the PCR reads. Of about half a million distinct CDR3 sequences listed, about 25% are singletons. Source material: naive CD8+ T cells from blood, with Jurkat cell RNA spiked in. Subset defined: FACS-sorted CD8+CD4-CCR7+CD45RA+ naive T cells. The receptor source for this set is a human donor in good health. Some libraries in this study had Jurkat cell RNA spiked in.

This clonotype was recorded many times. The DNA for the CDR3 is TGTGCCAGCAGCTTGGTCCGCCCTGGGGATACGCAGTATTTT. As protein: CASSLVRPGDTQYF. J is TRBJ2-3 and V is TRBV7-2, with no clear D. The length of the CDR3 is 14 residues. Germline V CDR1 and CDR2: SGHTA, FQGNSA. The V and J ends lost 3 bases and 6 bases respectively, with 13 bases between them.

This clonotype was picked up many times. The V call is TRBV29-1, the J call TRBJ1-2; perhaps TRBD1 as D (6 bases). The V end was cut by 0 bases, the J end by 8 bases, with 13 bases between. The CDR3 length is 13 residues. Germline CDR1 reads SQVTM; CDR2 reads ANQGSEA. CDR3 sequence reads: CSVEDRQGTGYTF. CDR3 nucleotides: TGCAGCGTTGAAGATCGGCAGGGGACCGGCTACACCTTC.

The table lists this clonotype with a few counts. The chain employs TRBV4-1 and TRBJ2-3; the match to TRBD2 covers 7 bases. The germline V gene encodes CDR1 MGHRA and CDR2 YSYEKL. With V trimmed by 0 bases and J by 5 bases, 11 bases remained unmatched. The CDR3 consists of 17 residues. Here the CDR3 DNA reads TGCGCCAGCAGCCAAGACGGAAGGGCTAGCGGTAGAGATACGCAGTATTTT. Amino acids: CASSQDGRASGRDTQYF.

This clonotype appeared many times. Here the CDR3 DNA reads TGTGCCAGCAGCTTGGGACTAGCGTGGAAAGAGACCCAGTACTTC. Translating gives CASSLGLAWKETQYF. This chain links TRBV7-9 with TRBJ2-5, with 10 bases lining up with TRBD2. The CDR3 covers 15 residues. Germline V CDR1 and CDR2: SEHNR, FQNEAQ (reference sequence). Trimming at V came to 3 bases and at J to 3 bases, leaving 4 bases not matched to a gene.

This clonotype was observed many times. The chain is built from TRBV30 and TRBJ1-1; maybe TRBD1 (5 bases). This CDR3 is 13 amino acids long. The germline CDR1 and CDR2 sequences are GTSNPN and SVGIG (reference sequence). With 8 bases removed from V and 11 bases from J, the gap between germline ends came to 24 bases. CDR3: CASQTGTRFEAFF. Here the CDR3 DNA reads TGTGCCAGCCAAACCGGGACCAGGTTCGAGGCTTTCTTT.

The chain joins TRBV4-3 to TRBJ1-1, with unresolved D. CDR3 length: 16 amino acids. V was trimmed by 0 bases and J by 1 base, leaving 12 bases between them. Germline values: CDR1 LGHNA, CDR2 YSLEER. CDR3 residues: CASSQDGLPENTEAFF. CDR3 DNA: TGCGCCAGCAGCCAAGACGGTTTGCCAGAGAACACTGAAGCTTTCTTT.

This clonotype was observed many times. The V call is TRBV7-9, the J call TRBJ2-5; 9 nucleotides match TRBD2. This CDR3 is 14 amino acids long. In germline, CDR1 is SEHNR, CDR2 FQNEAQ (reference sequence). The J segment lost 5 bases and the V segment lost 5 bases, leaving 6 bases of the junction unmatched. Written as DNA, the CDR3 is TGTGCCAGCAGCATTAGCGGGAGCTGGGAGACCCAGTACTTC. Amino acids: CASSISGSWETQYF.

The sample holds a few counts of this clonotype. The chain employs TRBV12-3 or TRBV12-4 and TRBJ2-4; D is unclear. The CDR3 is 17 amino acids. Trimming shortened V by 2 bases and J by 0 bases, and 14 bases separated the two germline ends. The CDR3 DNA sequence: TGTGCCAGCAGTTTAACCCAACTTACTTTAGCCAAAAACATTCAGTACTTC. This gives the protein CASSLTQLTLAKNIQYF.

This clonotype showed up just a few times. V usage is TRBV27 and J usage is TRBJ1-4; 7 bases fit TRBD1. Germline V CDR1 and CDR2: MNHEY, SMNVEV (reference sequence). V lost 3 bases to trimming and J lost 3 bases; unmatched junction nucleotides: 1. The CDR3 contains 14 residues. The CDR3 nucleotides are TGTGCCAGCAGTTTGACAGGGCCTAATGAAAAACTGTTTTTT. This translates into CASSLTGPNEKLFF.

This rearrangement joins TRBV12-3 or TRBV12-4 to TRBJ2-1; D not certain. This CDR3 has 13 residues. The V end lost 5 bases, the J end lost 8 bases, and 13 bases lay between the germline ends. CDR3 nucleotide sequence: TGTGCCAGCAGTCTGGCCCCTCGTGATGAGCAGTTCTTC. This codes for CASSLAPRDEQFF.

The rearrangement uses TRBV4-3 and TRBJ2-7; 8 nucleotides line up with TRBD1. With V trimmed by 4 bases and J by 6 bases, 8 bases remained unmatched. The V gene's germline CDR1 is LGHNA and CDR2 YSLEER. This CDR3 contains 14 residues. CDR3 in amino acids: CASSRNRGDSEQYF. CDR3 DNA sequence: TGCGCCAGCAGCCGCAACAGGGGGGACTCCGAGCAGTACTTC.

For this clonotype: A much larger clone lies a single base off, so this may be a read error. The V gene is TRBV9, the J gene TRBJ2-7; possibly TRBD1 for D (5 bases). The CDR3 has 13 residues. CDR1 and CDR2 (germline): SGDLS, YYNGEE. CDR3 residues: CAGSVSQGLEQYF. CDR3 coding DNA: TGTGCCGGCAGCGTAAGTCAGGGTCTCGAGCAGTACTTC.

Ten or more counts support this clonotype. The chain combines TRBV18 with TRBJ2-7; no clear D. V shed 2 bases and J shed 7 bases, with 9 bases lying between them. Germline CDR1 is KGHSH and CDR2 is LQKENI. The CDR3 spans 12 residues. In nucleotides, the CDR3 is TGTGCCAGCTCACCAAGAAACGGGGAGCAGTACTTC. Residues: CASSPRNGEQYF.

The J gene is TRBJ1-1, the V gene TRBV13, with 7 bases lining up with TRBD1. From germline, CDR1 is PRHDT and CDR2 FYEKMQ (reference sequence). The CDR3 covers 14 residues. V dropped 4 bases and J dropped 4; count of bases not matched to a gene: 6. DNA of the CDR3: TGTGCCAGCAGCTCCCGGGACAGACCCACTGAAGCTTTCTTT. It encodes CASSSRDRPTEAFF.